Presented here are 8 T cell receptor beta chains from one specimen sequenced in a study of early T cells in non-severe SARS-CoV-2 infection. One entry per CDR3 protein results from TCRdb running MiXCR on the 5' RACE reads. The sample carries approximately 85,000 distinct CDR3 sequences, roughly an eighth recorded once. Sequences were obtained from whole blood. These receptors were taken from an adult who was a healthcare worker with PCR-confirmed SARS-CoV-2 infection or an uninfected control (not recorded which).

This clonotype came up a few times. This chain connects TRBV20-1 to TRBJ1-2, with D uncertain. The CDR3 loop spans 15 amino acids. The germline gives CDR1 DFQATT, CDR2 SNEGSKA (reference sequence). Between the trimmed V and J ends, which lost 4 bases and 7 bases, there was a span of 22 bases. CDR3 sequence reads: CSAIQLEVEGRGYTF. The CDR3 nucleotides read TGCAGTGCTATTCAGTTGGAGGTGGAGGGCCGTGGCTACACCTTC.

The chain links TRBV6-1 to TRBJ1-2; tentative D call: TRBD1 (5 bases). V shed 6 bases and J shed 8 bases, with 19 bases lying between them. CDR3 length equals 14 residues. CDR1 MNHNS and CDR2 SASEGT come from the germline V gene. The CDR3 spells CASSGGDLRGGYTF. The CDR3 coding sequence is TGTGCCAGCAGCGGAGGGGACTTGAGGGGCGGCTACACCTTC.

The chain carries TRBV6-2 or TRBV6-3 and TRBJ2-1; no definite D call. The CDR3 spans 14 residues. The germline V and J ends were trimmed by 6 bases and 1 base, with 10 bases remaining between them. Germline V lookup: CDR1 MNHEY, CDR2 SVGEGT. CDR3 nucleotides: TGTGCCAGCAGGCGTAGCCTATCCTACAATGAGCAGTTCTTC. Protein product: CASRRSLSYNEQFF.

The chain uses TRBV3-1 and TRBJ2-1, with 9 bases lining up with TRBD2. Germline V gene data show CDR1 as LGHDT and CDR2 as YNNKEL (reference sequence). The CDR3 is made up of 17 amino acids. V was pared by 1 base and J by 8 bases, with 12 bases of the junction left unmatched. CDR3 coding DNA: TGTGCCAGCAGCCAAGTCAGCGGGAGGAGGTTAAAGCATGAGCAGTTCTTC. Amino acids: CASSQVSGRRLKHEQFF.

The chain carries TRBV10-3 and TRBJ1-1; 9 positions agree with TRBD1. Trimming took 4 bases from V and 0 from J; bases not matched to a gene: 6. CDR1 ENHRY and CDR2 SYGVKD come from the germline V gene. This CDR3 contains 16 residues. CDR3 region: CAISALRDRVNTEAFF. DNA of the CDR3: TGTGCCATCAGTGCCCTTCGGGACAGGGTGAACACTGAAGCTTTCTTT.

The chain is built from TRBV12-3 or TRBV12-4 and TRBJ1-2; 12 bases fit TRBD1. The trim removed 0 bases at V and 8 bases at J, leaving 7 bases unmatched. CDR3 length: 16 residues. CDR3 region: CASSLARGTGGEGYTF. The CDR3 DNA follows: TGTGCCAGCAGTTTAGCGCGGGGGACAGGGGGCGAGGGCTACACCTTC.

This clonotype was seen repeatedly, ten times or more. The J gene is TRBJ1-4, the V gene TRBV2, with D possibly being TRBD1 (6 bases). Trimming pared 3 bases from V and 8 bases from J, leaving 10 bases between. The CDR3 extends over 13 amino acids. The V gene's germline CDR1 is SNHLY and CDR2 FYNNEI. CDR3 in DNA: TGTGCCAGCAGTGATGGGGGCGGCGAAAAACTGTTTTTT. Residues: CASSDGGGEKLFF.

This clonotype was seen a few times. V gene TRBV7-3 combines with J gene TRBJ1-4; D is uncertain. This CDR3 contains 12 residues. Trimming pared 5 bases from V and 5 bases from J, leaving 6 bases between. Germline V CDR1 and CDR2: SGHTA, FQGTGA. CDR3 nucleotide sequence: TGTGCCAGCAGCCCCGGGAATGAAAAACTGTTTTTT. Protein: CASSPGNEKLFF.